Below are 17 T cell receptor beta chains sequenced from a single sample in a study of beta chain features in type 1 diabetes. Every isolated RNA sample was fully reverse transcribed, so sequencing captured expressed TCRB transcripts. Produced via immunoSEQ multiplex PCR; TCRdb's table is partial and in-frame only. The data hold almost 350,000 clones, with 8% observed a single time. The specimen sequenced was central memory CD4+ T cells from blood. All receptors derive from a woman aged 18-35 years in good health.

DNA of the CDR3: TGTGCCAGCAGCTTAACGTCAGCCGATACGCAGTATTTT. Its translation: CASSLTSADTQYF. The V gene is TRBV7-9, the J gene TRBJ2-3; no firm D call. The germline V and J ends were trimmed by 2 bases and 6 bases, with 9 bases remaining between them. The germline CDR1 and CDR2 sequences are SEHNR and FQNEAQ (reference sequence). The CDR3 length is 13 residues.

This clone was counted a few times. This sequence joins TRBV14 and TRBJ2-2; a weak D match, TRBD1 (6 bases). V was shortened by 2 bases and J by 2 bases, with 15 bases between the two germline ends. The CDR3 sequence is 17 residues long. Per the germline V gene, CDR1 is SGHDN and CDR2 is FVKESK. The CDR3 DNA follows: TGTGCCAGCAGCCAACTGGTTGGACAGATAAACACCGGGGAGCTGTTTTTT. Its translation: CASSQLVGQINTGELFF. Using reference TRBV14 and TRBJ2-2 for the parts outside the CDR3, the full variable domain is EAGVTQFPSHSVIEKGQTVTLRCDPISGHDNLYWYRRVMGKEIKFLLHFVKESKQDESGMPNNRFLAERTGGTYSTLKVQPAELEDSGVYFCASSQLVGQINTGELFFGEGSRLTVL.

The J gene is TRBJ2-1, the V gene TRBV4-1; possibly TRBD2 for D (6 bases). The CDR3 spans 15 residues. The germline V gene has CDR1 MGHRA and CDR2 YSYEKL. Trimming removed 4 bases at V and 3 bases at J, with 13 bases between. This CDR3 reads CASSRGSSVYNEQFF. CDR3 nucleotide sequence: TGCGCCAGCAGCCGAGGTTCTAGCGTCTACAATGAGCAGTTCTTC.

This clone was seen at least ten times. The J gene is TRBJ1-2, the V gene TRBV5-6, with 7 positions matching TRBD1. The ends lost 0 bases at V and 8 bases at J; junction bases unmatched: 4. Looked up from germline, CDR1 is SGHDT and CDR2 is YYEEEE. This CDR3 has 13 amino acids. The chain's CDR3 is CASSLEGARGYTF. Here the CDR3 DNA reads TGTGCCAGCAGCTTGGAGGGGGCGAGGGGCTACACCTTC. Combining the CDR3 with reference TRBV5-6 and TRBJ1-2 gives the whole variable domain DAGVTQSPTHLIKTRGQQVTLRCSPKSGHDTVSWYQQALGQGPQFIFQYYEEEERQRGNFPDRFSGHQFPNYSSELNVNALLLGDSALYLCASSLEGARGYTFGSGTRLTVV.

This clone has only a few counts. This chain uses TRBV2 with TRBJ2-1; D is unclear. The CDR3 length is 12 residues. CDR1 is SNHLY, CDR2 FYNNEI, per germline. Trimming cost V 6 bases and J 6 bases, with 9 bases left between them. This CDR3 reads CASSRVGNEQFF. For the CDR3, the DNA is TGTGCCAGCAGCCGAGTGGGCAATGAGCAGTTCTTC.

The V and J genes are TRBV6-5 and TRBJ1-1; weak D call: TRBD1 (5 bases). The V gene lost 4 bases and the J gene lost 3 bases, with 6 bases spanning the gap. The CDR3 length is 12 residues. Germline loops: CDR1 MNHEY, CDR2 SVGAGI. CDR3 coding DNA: TGTGCCAGCAGTTGGGGGGACACTGAAGCTTTCTTT. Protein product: CASSWGDTEAFF.

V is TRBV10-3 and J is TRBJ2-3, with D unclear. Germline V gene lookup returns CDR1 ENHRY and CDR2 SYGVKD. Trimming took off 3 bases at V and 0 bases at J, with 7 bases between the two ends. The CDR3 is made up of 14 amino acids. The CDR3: CAISEGASTDTQYF. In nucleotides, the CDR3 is TGTGCCATCAGTGAAGGAGCGAGCACAGATACGCAGTATTTT.

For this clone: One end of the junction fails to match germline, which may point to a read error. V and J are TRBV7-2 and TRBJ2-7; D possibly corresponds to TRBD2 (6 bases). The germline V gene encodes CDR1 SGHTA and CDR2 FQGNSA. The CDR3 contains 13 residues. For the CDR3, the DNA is TGTGCCAGCAGCTTTAACCCCGGGGGTACCTTAGGCTTC. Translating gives CASSFNPGGTLGF. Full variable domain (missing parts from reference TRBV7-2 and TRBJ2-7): GAGVSQSPSNKVTEKGKDVELRCDPISGHTALYWYRQSLGQGLEFLIYFQGNSAPDKSGLPSDRFSAERTGGSVSTLTIQRTQQEDSAVYLCASSFNPGGTLGFGPGTRLTVT.

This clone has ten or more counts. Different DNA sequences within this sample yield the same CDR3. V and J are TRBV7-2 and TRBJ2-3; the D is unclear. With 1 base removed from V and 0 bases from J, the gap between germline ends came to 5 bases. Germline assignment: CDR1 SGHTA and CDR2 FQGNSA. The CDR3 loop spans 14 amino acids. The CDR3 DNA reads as TGTGCCAGCAGCTTAGGGGCTAGCACAGATACGCAGTATTTT. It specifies CASSLGASTDTQYF.

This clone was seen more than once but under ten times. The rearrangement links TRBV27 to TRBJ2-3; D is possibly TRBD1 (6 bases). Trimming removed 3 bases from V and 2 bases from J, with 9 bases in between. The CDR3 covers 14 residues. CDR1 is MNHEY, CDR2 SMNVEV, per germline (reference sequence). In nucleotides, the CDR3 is TGTGCCAGCAGTTTGAGGGGGTACACAGATACGCAGTATTTT. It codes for CASSLRGYTDTQYF.

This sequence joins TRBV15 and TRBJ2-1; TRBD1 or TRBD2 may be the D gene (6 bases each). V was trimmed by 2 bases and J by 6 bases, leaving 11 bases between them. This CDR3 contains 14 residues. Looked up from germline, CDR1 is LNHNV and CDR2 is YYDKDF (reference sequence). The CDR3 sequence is CATSRSRGANEQFF. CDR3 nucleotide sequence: TGTGCCACCAGCAGAAGTAGGGGGGCCAATGAGCAGTTCTTC. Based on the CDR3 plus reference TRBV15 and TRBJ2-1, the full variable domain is DAMVIQNPRYQVTQFGKPVTLSCSQTLNHNVMYWYQQKSSQAPKLLFHYYDKDFNNEADTPDNFQSRRPNTSFCFLDIRSPGLGDTAMYLCATSRSRGANEQFFGPGTRLTVL.

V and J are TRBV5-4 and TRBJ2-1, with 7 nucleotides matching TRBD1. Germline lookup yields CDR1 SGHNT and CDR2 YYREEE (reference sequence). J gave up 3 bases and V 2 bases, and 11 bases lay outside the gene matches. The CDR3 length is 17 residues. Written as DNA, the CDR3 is TGTGCCAGCAGCTTTCTTTCCGGGACAGTCCACTACAATGAGCAGTTCTTC. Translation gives CASSFLSGTVHYNEQFF.

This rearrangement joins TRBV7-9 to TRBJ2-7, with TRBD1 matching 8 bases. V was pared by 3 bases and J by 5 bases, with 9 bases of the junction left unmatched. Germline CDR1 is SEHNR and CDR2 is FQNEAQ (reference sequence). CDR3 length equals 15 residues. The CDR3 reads CASSLRTGPLDEQYF. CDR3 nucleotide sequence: TGTGCCAGCAGCTTGAGGACAGGGCCTCTTGACGAGCAGTACTTC.

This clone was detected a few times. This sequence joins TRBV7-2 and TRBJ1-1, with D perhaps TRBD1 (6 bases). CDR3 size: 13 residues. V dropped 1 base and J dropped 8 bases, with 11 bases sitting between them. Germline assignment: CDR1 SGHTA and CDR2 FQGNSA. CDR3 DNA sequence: TGTGCCAGCAGCTTAGAGTTGGACAGAGAAGCTTTCTTT. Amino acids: CASSLELDREAFF.

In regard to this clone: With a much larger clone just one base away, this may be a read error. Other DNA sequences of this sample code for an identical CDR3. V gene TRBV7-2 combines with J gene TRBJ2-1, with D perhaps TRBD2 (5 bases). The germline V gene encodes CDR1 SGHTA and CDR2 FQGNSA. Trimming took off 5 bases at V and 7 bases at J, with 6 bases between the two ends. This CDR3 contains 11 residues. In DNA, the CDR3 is TGTGCCAGCAGCCGGGGAAATGAGCAGTTCTTC. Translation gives CASSRGNEQFF.

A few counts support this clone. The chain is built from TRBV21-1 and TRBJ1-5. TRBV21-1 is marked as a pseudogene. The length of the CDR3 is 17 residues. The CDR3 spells CASSKAEAGEENQPQHF. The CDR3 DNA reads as TGTGCCAGCAGCAAAGCGGAGGCGGGGGAGGAAAATCAGCCCCAGCATTTT.

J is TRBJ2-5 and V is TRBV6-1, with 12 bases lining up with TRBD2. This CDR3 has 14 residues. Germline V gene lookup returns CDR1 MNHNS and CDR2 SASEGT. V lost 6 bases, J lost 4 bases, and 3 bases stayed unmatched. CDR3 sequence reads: CASSRLAGAETQYF. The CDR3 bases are TGTGCCAGCAGCCGACTAGCGGGAGCAGAGACCCAGTACTTC.